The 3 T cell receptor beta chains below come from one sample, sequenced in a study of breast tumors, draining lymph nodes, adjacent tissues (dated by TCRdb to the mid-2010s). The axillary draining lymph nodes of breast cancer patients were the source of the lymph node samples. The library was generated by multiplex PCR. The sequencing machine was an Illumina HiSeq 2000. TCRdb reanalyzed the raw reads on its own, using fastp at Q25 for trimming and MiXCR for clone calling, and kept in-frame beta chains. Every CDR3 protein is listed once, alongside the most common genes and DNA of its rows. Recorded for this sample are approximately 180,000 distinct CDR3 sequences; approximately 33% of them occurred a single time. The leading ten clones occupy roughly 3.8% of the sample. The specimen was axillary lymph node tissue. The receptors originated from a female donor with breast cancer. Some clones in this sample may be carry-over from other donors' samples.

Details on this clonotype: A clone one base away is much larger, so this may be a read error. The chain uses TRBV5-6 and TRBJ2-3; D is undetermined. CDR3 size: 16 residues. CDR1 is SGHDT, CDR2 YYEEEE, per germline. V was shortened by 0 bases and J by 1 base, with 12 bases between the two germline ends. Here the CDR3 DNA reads TGTGCCAGCAGCTTGGAGCCTACACGGGGCACAGATACGCAGTATTTT. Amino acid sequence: CASSLEPTRGTDTQYF.

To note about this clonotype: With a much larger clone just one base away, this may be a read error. In nucleotides, the CDR3 is TGTGCCAGCAGCGTCCTGGGGAGCTCCTACGAGCAGTCCTTC. Amino acid sequence: CASSVLGSSYEQSF. This chain links TRBV9 with TRBJ2-7; TRBD2 is a possible D gene (5 bases). CDR3 length: 14 amino acids. The germline CDR1 and CDR2 sequences are SGDLS and YYNGEE.

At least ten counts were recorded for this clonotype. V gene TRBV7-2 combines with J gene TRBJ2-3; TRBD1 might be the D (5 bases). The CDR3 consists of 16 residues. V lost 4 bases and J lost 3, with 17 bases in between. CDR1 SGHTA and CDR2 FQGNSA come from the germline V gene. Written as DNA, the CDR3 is TGTGCCAGCAGCTCTAAAGCTGTACAGGTAACAGATACGCAGTATTTT. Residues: CASSSKAVQVTDTQYF. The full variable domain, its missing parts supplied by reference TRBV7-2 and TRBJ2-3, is GAGVSQSPSNKVTEKGKDVELRCDPISGHTALYWYRQSLGQGLEFLIYFQGNSAPDKSGLPSDRFSAERTGGSVSTLTIQRTQQEDSAVYLCASSSKAVQVTDTQYFGPGTRLTVL.